This T cell receptor (beta chain) was recorded in a study of CD8+CD57+ T cells in acquired aplastic anemia. In the study overall: Mean DNA quantity obtained from sorted CD4+ and CD8+ cells was about 3 ug.

Study-level results: No significant patient-versus-control difference appeared in CD8+ Simpson's diversity.

Note on this clonotype: Its specificity is not known.

The V and J ends lost 8 bases and 8 bases, in that order; junction bases with no gene match: 8. The CDR3 runs 14 residues. CDR1 and CDR2 (germline): SGDLS, YYNGEE. Genomic DNA acted as the template from which TCR beta VDJ combination and CDR3 sequence profiling were carried out. TCRdb reprocessed the reads with MiXCR, giving one entry per CDR3 protein. Among around 500,000 distinct CDR3 sequences listed, more than 25% were seen once. Patients sequenced had flow cytometry evidence of CD8+CD57+ cell expansion. As a group, the patients uniformly had severe acquired aplastic anemia. This receptor was taken from a human donor with aplastic anemia. This rearrangement joins TRBV9 to TRBJ1-6; the match to TRBD1 covers 9 bases. Sequencing was carried out using sorted CD4+, CD8+, or CD8+CD57+ T cells (not recorded which) from PBMCs. CDR3 coding DNA: TGTGCCAGTGGCGGGGGGGACAGGGATTCACCCCTCCACTTT. It codes for CASGGGDRDSPLHF.